This T cell receptor beta chain was captured in a study of blood T cell repertoires in COVID-19. At the level of the study: Both acute and convalescent COVID-19 samples were obtained from the United States, Italy and Spain.

The protocol was immunoSEQ multiplex PCR, while the TCRdb copy is restricted to in-frame clones and leaves out a portion. Altogether 40,000 to 60,000 clones are present, about 63% being singletons, with the ten largest covering 8.5% to 9%. This clone was recorded once. The clonotype was recovered from a woman in her seventies with acute or convalescent COVID-19. Sequenced: peripheral blood.

The DNA of the CDR3 is TGTGCCAGCAGATCCCCCCCCCTATTTAGCTCTGGAAACACCATATATTTT. Amino acid sequence: CASRSPPLFSSGNTIYF. This chain joins TRBV28 and TRBJ1-3, with D unclear. CDR3 size: 17 residues. Trimming pared 6 bases from V and 0 bases from J, leaving 18 bases between. In germline, CDR1 is MDHEN, CDR2 SYDVKM.